This TCR beta chain was sequenced during a study of response to subunit inactivated influenza vaccine. Study-level findings and limits: The authors proposed limited new T cell recruitment per seasonal influenza vaccination.

The germline V gene has CDR1 MDHEN and CDR2 SYDVKM. V dropped 1 base and J dropped 7 bases, with 14 bases sitting between them. This CDR3 comprises 15 residues. This clonotype has ten or more counts. Its target is not known. A single record per CDR3 protein comes from TCRdb applying MiXCR to the RT-PCR reads. In the table there are 590,000 or so distinct CDR3 sequences, around 15% of which are singletons. This clonotype was obtained from a man in his forties or fifties who received an inactivated influenza vaccine. The J gene is TRBJ2-1, the V gene TRBV28; perhaps D is TRBD1 or TRBD2 (7 bases each). The source material was PBMCs from blood, sampled around two weeks before vaccination. In DNA form, the CDR3 reads TGTGCCAGCAGTTTATTAGGGAGGGGGCAGAATGAGCAGTTCTTC. Translating it yields CASSLLGRGQNEQFF.